The rows below give T cell receptor beta chains drawn from one sample of a study of blood T cell repertoires in COVID-19. Measured with immunoSEQ multiplex PCR; TCRdb has only the in-frame clones, and not every one. The sample carries a few hundred thousand clones, 85% recorded once. Sequencing was performed on peripheral blood. The receptors here all came from a woman aged 18-29 years with acute or convalescent COVID-19. Each CDR3 is given with its conserved first and last residue. The order of the fields is J gene, clone size, D gene, V gene, CDR3 protein, CDR3 DNA. A D gene is named only where the DNA matches it firmly. Clone size is given for some rows only: seen once, a few or many times, or a class if the clone is expanded.

>TRBJ1-6|.|.|TRBV19
CASTLDSYNSPLHF
TGTGCCAGTACCCTAGACAGCTATAATTCACCCCTCCACTTT
>TRBJ1-3|.|TRBD1|TRBV5-6
CASSPSLWTGGNGGNTIYF
TGTGCCAGCAGCCCTTCCTTGTGGACAGGGGGCAACGGTGGAAACACCATATATTTT
>TRBJ2-7|.|.|TRBV6-5
CASSYPLRNYEQYF
TGTGCCAGCAGTTACCCACTACGGAACTACGAGCAGTACTTC
>TRBJ1-1|.|.|TRBV28
CASSLSRTKNTEAFF
TGTGCCAGCAGTTTATCGCGCACCAAGAACACTGAAGCTTTCTTT
>TRBJ1-2|.|TRBD1|TRBV5-1
CASRRPGQGEGYTF
TGCGCCAGCAGGCGGCCGGGACAGGGAGAAGGCTACACCTTC
>TRBJ2-1|.|TRBD2|TRBV20-1
CSASYLAGWLASYNEQFF
TGCAGTGCTAGTTATTTAGCGGGATGGTTAGCGTCCTACAATGAGCAGTTCTTC
>TRBJ2-6|.|TRBD2|TRBV9
CASSVLALAGGGGANVLTF
TGTGCCAGCAGCGTACTAGCACTAGCGGGAGGTGGAGGGGCCAACGTCCTGACTTTC
>TRBJ1-1|once|.|TRBV11-2
CASSLMSGVGTEAFF
TGTGCCAGCAGCTTAATGTCAGGGGTAGGAACTGAAGCTTTCTTT
>TRBJ2-2|.|TRBD2|TRBV19
CASSPPWGREGTGELFF
TGTGCCAGTAGTCCCCCTTGGGGCAGGGAGGGCACCGGGGAGCTGTTTTTT
>TRBJ1-1|.|.|TRBV7-9
CASSLIGWREAFF
TGTGCCAGCAGCTTAATTGGGTGGAGGGAAGCTTTCTTT
>TRBJ1-2|few|.|TRBV5-1
CASSLQAGGYTF
TGCGCCAGCAGCTTGCAGGCGGGAGGCTACACCTTC
>TRBJ1-3|.|TRBD1|TRBV4-2
CASSQGDSSRNTIYF
TGTGCCAGCAGCCAAGGGGACAGTTCCCGAAACACCATATATTTT
>TRBJ1-1|once|TRBD1|TRBV25-1
CASVGGEGAVGAFF
TGTGCCAGCGTGGGGGGTGAGGGGGCGGTGGGAGCTTTCTTT
>TRBJ2-2|.|TRBD2|TRBV7-4
CASSPWGSGRAPGELFF
TGTGCCAGCAGCCCGTGGGGCAGCGGGAGGGCCCCCGGGGAGCTGTTTTTT
>TRBJ2-3|.|.|TRBV11-2
CASSLMGAETQYF
TGTGCCAGCAGCTTAATGGGGGCTGAGACGCAGTATTTT
>TRBJ2-2|.|.|TRBV5-1
CASTETGNTGELFF
TGCGCCAGCACCGAGACTGGAAACACCGGGGAGCTGTTTTTT
>TRBJ2-1|.|TRBD2|TRBV5-5
CASSSGLAYEQFF
TGTGCCAGCAGCTCGGGACTAGCTTATGAGCAGTTCTTC
>TRBJ1-6|.|TRBD1|TRBV12-3/TRBV12-4
CASRGQGISPLHF
TGTGCCAGCAGAGGACAGGGGATTTCACCCCTCCACTTT
>TRBJ1-1|few|TRBD1|TRBV2
CASSYPGQGMVRTEAFF
TGTGCCAGCAGTTACCCGGGACAGGGGATGGTGAGGACTGAAGCTTTCTTT
>TRBJ2-7|.|TRBD2|TRBV24-1
CATPVGRGLTSGNPLRGEQYF
TGTGCCACCCCCGTGGGCAGGGGGCTGACTAGCGGGAATCCACTGAGGGGCGAGCAGTACTTC
>TRBJ1-2|few|TRBD1|TRBV7-2
CASSARDRVITF
TGTGCCAGCAGCGCCCGGGACAGGGTAATTACCTTC
>TRBJ2-3|.|.|TRBV24-1
CATSFTDTQYF
TGTGCCACCAGCTTCACAGATACGCAGTATTTT
>TRBJ1-1|.|.|TRBV3-1/TRBV3-2
CASSQVDRNTEAFF
TGTGCCAGCAGCCAAGTCGACAGGAACACTGAAGCTTTCTTT
>TRBJ1-6|.|TRBD1|TRBV30
CAWSLQGGNSPLHF
TGTGCCTGGAGCTTACAGGGGGGTAATTCACCCCTCCACTTT
>TRBJ1-1|.|.|TRBV19
CASTRERGLAEAFF
TGTGCCAGTACCAGAGAGCGGGGGCTCGCTGAAGCTTTCTTT
>TRBJ1-5|.|TRBD1|TRBV5-1
CASSLGQGDQPQHF
TGCGCCAGCAGCTTGGGACAGGGTGATCAGCCCCAGCATTTT
>TRBJ1-1|.|.|TRBV11-1
CASSLPLRVTEAFF
TGTGCCAGCAGCCTCCCCCTGAGGGTCACTGAAGCTTTCTTT
>TRBJ1-6|.|.|TRBV3-1/TRBV3-2
CASSFYSTGSSYNSPLHF
TGTGCCAGCAGCTTTTATTCGACAGGCAGCTCCTATAATTCACCCCTCCACTTT
>TRBJ2-2|.|TRBD1|TRBV10-2
CASSIQGAQTGELFF
TGCGCCAGCAGCATACAGGGGGCGCAGACCGGGGAGCTGTTTTTT
>TRBJ2-1|.|TRBD2|TRBV5-1
CASSATSGEYNEQFF
TGCGCCAGCAGCGCGACTAGCGGGGAATACAATGAGCAGTTCTTC
>TRBJ1-3|.|.|TRBV9
CASSVFRTELSGNTIYF
TGTGCCAGCAGCGTATTCAGGACAGAACTCTCTGGAAACACCATATATTTT
>TRBJ1-5|.|.|TRBV7-2
CASSFHGDQPQHF
TGTGCCAGCAGCTTTCACGGTGATCAGCCCCAGCATTTT
>TRBJ2-1|.|.|TRBV7-3
CASSFRGGVNNEQFF
TGTGCCAGCAGCTTCCGCGGAGGGGTTAACAATGAGCAGTTCTTC
>TRBJ2-5|once|TRBD2|TRBV4-1
CASSQGRGLGHF
TGCGCCAGCAGCCAAGGACGGGGACTAGGGCACTTC
>TRBJ2-1|.|TRBD1|TRBV19
CASRDRVNEQFF
TGTGCCAGTCGGGACAGGGTCAATGAGCAGTTCTTC
>TRBJ2-7|.|TRBD2|TRBV24-1
CATSDLRSGSREQYF
TGTGCCACCAGTGATTTGCGTAGCGGGAGTCGCGAGCAGTACTTC
>TRBJ1-4|few|.|TRBV14
CASSRTGLSNEKLFF
TGTGCCAGCAGCCGCACAGGGCTGTCTAATGAAAAACTGTTTTTT
>TRBJ2-3|few|.|TRBV9
CASSSYGNRADTQYF
TGTGCCAGCAGCAGTTACGGAAACAGGGCGGATACGCAGTATTTT
>TRBJ2-5|.|.|TRBV24-1
CATSDSKETQYF
TGTGCCACCAGTGATTCAAAAGAGACCCAGTACTTC
>TRBJ2-6|.|.|TRBV5-1
CASSAQTGTSGANVLTF
TGCGCCAGCAGCGCCCAGACAGGAACCTCTGGGGCCAACGTCCTGACTTTC
>TRBJ1-1|many|.|TRBV2
CASGGNRDTEAFF
TGTGCCAGCGGAGGAAATCGGGACACTGAAGCTTTCTTT
>TRBJ2-6|.|.|TRBV27
CASSFTPPQGLSGANVLTF
TGTGCCAGCAGTTTTACCCCCCCACAGGGCCTCTCTGGGGCCAACGTCCTGACTTTC
>TRBJ1-3|.|.|TRBV6-5
CASSLRQGNTIYF
TGTGCCAGCAGTCTCCGACAGGGAAACACCATATATTTT
>TRBJ2-7|.|.|TRBV2
CASSPLYEQYF
TGTGCCAGTTCCCCTTTGTACGAGCAGTACTTC
>TRBJ1-2|.|TRBD1|TRBV6-5
CASAQQGAHYGYTF
TGTGCCAGCGCTCAACAGGGGGCACACTATGGCTACACCTTC
>TRBJ2-5|.|TRBD2|TRBV29-1
CSVVPSGGQETQYF
TGCAGCGTTGTTCCTAGCGGGGGACAAGAGACCCAGTACTTC
>TRBJ2-3|.|TRBD2|TRBV7-9
CASSLGVAREGTDTQYF
TGTGCCAGCAGCTTAGGGGTAGCGCGGGAGGGCACAGATACGCAGTATTTT
>TRBJ1-1|.|TRBD1|TRBV5-4
CASSLEGGASHTEAFF
TGTGCCAGCAGCTTGGAAGGGGGCGCCAGTCACACTGAAGCTTTCTTT
>TRBJ1-4|.|.|TRBV30
CAWSQGSPTEKLFF
TGTGCCTGGAGTCAGGGCTCCCCTACGGAAAAACTGTTTTTT
>TRBJ2-1|.|TRBD2|TRBV10-2
CASSESEFGTSGINEQFF
TGCGCCAGCAGTGAGTCCGAGTTTGGGACTAGCGGGATAAATGAGCAGTTCTTC
>TRBJ1-6|.|.|TRBV6-5
CASSYESSYNSPLHF
TGTGCCAGCAGTTATGAGAGCTCCTATAATTCACCCCTCCACTTT
>TRBJ2-7|.|.|TRBV4-1
CASSPRTGDEQYF
TGCGCCAGCAGCCCACGTACCGGGGACGAGCAGTACTTC
>TRBJ2-7|.|TRBD2|TRBV15
CATSRDRASGAYEQYF
TGTGCCACCAGCAGAGATAGGGCTAGCGGGGCCTACGAGCAGTACTTC
>TRBJ1-2|few|.|TRBV6-5
CASSFPTGGYTF
TGTGCCAGCAGTTTCCCGACTGGGGGCTACACCTTC
>TRBJ2-5|.|TRBD2|TRBV7-2
CASSLGTSGRVTQYF
TGTGCCAGCAGCTTGGGGACTAGCGGGAGGGTGACCCAGTACTTC
>TRBJ1-5|once|.|TRBV28
CASIANNQPQHF
TGTGCCAGCATAGCCAACAATCAGCCCCAGCATTTT
>TRBJ1-2|.|TRBD1|TRBV28
CASSAPTGYYGYTF
TGTGCCAGCAGTGCCCCGACAGGGTACTATGGCTACACCTTC